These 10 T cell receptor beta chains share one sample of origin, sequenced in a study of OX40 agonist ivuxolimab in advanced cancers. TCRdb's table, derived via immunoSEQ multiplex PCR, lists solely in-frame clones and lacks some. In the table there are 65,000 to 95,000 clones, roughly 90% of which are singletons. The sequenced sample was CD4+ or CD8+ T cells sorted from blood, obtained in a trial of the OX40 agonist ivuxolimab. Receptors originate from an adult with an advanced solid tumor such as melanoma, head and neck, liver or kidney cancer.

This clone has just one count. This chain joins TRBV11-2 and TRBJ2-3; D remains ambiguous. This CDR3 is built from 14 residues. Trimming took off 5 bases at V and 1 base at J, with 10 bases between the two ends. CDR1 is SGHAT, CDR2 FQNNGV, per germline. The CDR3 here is CASSLPWGTDTQYF. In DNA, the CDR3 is TGTGCCAGCAGCCTCCCTTGGGGCACAGATACGCAGTATTTT.

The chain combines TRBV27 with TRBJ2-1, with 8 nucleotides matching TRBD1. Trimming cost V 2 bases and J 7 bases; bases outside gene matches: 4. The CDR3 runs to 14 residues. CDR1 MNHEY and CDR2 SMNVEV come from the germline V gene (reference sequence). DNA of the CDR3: TGTGCCAGCAGTTTAGGACAGGGACTGAATGAGCAGTTCTTC. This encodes CASSLGQGLNEQFF.

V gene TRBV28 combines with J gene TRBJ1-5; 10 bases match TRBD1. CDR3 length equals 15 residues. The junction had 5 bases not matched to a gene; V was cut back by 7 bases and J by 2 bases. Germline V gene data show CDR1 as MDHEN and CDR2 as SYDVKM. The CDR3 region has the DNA TGTGCCAGCATGACAGGGGGCGATGGCAATCAGCCCCAGCATTTT. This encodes CASMTGGDGNQPQHF.

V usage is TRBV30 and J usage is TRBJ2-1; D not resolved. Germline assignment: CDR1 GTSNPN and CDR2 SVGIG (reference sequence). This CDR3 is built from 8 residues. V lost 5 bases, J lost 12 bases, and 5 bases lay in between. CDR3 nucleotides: TGTGCCTGGGGTCGGCAGTTCTTC. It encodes CAWGRQFF.

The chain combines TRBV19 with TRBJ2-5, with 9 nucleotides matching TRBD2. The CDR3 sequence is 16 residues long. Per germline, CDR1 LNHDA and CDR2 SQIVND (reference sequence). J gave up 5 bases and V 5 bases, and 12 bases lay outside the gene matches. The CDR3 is CASSPTLRTSEETQYF. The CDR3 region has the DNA TGTGCCAGTAGTCCTACCCTCCGGACTAGCGAGGAGACCCAGTACTTC. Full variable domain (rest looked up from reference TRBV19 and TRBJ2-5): DGGITQSPKYLFRKEGQNVTLSCEQNLNHDAMYWYRQDPGQGLRLIYYSQIVNDFQKGDIAEGYSVSREKKESFPLTVTSAQKNPTAFYLCASSPTLRTSEETQYFGPGTRLLVL.

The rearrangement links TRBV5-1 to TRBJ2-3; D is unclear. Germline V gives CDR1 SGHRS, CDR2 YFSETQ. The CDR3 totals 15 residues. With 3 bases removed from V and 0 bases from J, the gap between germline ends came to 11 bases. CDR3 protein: CASSSTLLSTDTQYF. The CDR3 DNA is TGCGCCAGCAGCTCAACACTACTTAGCACAGATACGCAGTATTTT.

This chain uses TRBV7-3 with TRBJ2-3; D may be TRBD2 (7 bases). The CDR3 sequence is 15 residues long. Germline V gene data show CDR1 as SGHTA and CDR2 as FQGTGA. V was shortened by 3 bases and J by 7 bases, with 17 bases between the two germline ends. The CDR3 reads CASSLGGGPPNTQYF. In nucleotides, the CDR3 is TGTGCCAGCAGCTTGGGCGGGGGCCCTCCCAATACGCAGTATTTT.

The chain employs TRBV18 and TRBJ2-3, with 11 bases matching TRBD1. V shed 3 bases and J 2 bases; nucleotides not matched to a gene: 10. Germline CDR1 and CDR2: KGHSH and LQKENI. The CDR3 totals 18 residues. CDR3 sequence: CASSPTGTGGTFTDTQYF. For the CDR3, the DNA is TGTGCCAGCTCACCTACCGGGACAGGGGGGACTTTCACAGATACGCAGTATTTT.

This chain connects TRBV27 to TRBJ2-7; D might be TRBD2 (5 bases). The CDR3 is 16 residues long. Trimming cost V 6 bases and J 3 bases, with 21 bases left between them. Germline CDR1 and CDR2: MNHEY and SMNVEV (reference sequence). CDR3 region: CASSPSRGGPLYEQYF. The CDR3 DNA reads TGTGCCAGCAGCCCCTCCCGGGGTGGACCCCTCTACGAGCAGTACTTC.

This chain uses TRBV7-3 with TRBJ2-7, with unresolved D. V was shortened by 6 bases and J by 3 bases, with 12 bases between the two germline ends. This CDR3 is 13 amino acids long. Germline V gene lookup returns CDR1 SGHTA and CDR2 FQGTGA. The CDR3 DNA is TGTGCCAGCAGTCCAGAACAAGACTACGAGCAGTACTTC. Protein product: CASSPEQDYEQYF.